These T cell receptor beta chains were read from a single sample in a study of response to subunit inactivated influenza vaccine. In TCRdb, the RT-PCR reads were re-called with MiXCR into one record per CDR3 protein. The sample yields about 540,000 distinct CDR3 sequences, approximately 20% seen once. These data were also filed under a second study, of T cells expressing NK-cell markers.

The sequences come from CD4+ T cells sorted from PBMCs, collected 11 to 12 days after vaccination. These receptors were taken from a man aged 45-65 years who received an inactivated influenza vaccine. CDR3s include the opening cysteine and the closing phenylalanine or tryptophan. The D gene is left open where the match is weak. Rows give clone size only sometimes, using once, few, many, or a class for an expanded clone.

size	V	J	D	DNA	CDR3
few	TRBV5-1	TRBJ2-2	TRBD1	TGCGCCAGCAGCTTATACTTAATCGGGACAGCCGGGGAGCTGTTTTTT	CASSLYLIGTAGELFF
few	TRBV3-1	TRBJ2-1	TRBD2	TGTGCCAGCAGCCGACCGGGACTAGCGGTCGGCAATGAGCAGTTCTTC	CASSRPGLAVGNEQFF
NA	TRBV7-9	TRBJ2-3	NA	TGTGCCAGCAGTCCGAGGACAGCTCTCACAGATACGCAGTATTTT	CASSPRTALTDTQYF
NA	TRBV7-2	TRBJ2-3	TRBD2	TGTGCCAGCAGCTCCGGGACTAGCGGGAGGGCCGGGCAGTATTTT	CASSSGTSGRAGQYF
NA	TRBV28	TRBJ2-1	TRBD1	TGTGCCAGCAGTTTCCGGGACAGGGACAATGAGCAGTTCTTC	CASSFRDRDNEQFF
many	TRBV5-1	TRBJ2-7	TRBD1	TGCGCCAGCAGCTGGACAGGGGGCGCATCCTACGAGCAGTACTTC	CASSWTGGASYEQYF
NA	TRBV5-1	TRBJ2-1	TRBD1	TGCGCCAGCAGCCCCTGGACAGGGGGGATATACAATGAGCAGTTCTTC	CASSPWTGGIYNEQFF
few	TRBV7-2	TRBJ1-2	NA	TGTGCCAGCAGCCTCGGGCCTTACCTAAAGGGCTACACCTTC	CASSLGPYLKGYTF
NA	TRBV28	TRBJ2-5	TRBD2	TGTGCCAGCAGGGGGACTAGGCGGGGTCAAGAGACCCAGTACTTC	CASRGTRRGQETQYF
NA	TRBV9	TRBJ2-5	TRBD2	TGTGCCAGCAGCGTGACTAGCGGGGGTCAAGAGACCCAGTACTTC	CASSVTSGGQETQYF
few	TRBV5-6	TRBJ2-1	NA	TGTGCCAGCAGCTTGGAGGGGGACGGGCGGCATGAGCAGTTCTTC	CASSLEGDGRHEQFF
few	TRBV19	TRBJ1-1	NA	TGTGCCAGTAGTGTCGGACAGCCGAACACTGAAGCTTTCTTT	CASSVGQPNTEAFF
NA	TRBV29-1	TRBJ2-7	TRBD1	TGCAGCGTTGAAAAAGGGGGACAGAGCGAGCAGTACTTC	CSVEKGGQSEQYF
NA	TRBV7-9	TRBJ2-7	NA	TGTGCCAGCAGCTTTGGGCCCTTGTTAGAGCAGTACTTC	CASSFGPLLEQYF
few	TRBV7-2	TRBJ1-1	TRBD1	TGTGCCAGCAGCCCACAGGGGGAAGTGAACACTGAAGCTTTCTTT	CASSPQGEVNTEAFF
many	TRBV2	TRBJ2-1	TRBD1	TGTGCCAGCAGTGACTGGGACAGAAGAAATGAGCAGTTCTTC	CASSDWDRRNEQFF
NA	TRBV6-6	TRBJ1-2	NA	TGTGCCAGCAGTTACTATGGGGGGCTCGGCTACACCTTC	CASSYYGGLGYTF
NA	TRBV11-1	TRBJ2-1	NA	TGTGCCAGCAGCTTAGGTTCTTTTGGGGGACCCGAGAGGAATGAGCAGTTCTTC	CASSLGSFGGPERNEQFF
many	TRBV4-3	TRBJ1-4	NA	TGCGCCAGCAGCCAAGATTACACCCGCAATGAAAAACTGTTTTTT	CASSQDYTRNEKLFF
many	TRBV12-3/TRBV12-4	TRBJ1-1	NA	TGTGCCAGCAGTTTGCAGGGGACTGAAGCTTTCTTT	CASSLQGTEAFF
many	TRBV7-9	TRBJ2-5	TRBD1	TGTGCCAGCAGCTTAGCCGGGACAGGGCAAGAGACCCAGTACTTC	CASSLAGTGQETQYF
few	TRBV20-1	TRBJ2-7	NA	TGCAGTGCTAGAGATCTGCAGGGGCTGGGCGAGCAGTACTTC	CSARDLQGLGEQYF
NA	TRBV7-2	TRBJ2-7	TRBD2	TGTGCCAGCAGCGGGGGACTAGTTGCCTACGAGCAGTACTTC	CASSGGLVAYEQYF
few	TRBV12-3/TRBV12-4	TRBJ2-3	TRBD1	TGTGCCAGCAGTTTGAGTGGACAGGCAGGGGCAGATACGCAGTATTTT	CASSLSGQAGADTQYF
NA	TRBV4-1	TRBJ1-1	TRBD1	TGCGCCAGCAGCCAAGGGGGGAGCACAGGGGTGCGACAAGCTTTCTTT	CASSQGGSTGVRQAFF
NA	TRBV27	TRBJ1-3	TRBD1	TGTGCCAGCAGTTACGGACAGGGGAGCGGAAACACCATATATTTT	CASSYGQGSGNTIYF
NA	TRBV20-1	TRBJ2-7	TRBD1	TGCAGTGCATCAGCCTGGGACAGGGGCTACGAGCAGTACTTC	CSASAWDRGYEQYF
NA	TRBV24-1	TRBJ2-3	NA	TGTGCCACCAGTGACACTGGCCTGACCGGTACGCAGTATTTT	CATSDTGLTGTQYF
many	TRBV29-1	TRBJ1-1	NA	TGCAGCGTACAAACAGGAACGAACACTGAAGCTTTCTTT	CSVQTGTNTEAFF
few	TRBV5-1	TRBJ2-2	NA	TGCGCCAGCAGCTTGCGAGGGTACACCGGGGAGCTGTTTTTT	CASSLRGYTGELFF
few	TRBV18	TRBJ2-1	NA	TGTGCCAGCTCACCACCGTCGAGTCATGAGCAGTTCTTC	CASSPPSSHEQFF
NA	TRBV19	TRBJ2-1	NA	TGTGCCAGTAGTATGGGCCGAGGAGGCTACAATGAGCAGTTCTTC	CASSMGRGGYNEQFF
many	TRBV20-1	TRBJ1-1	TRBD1	TGCAGTGCCACTAGGGAGCGGACAGGGGGCTCCGAAGCTTTCTTT	CSATRERTGGSEAFF
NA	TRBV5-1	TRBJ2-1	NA	TGCGCCAGCAGCCTGGGACGGCGAGGGGATGAGCAGTTCTTC	CASSLGRRGDEQFF
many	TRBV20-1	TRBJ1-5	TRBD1	TGCAGTGCTCCCGAAAAAGATCAGGGGGTTTGGGATCAGCCCCAGCATTTT	CSAPEKDQGVWDQPQHF
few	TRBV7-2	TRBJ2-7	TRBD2	TGTGCCAGCAGCCACCCGGGGGGTAGGGGGCAGTACTTC	CASSHPGGRGQYF
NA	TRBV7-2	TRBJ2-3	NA	TGTGCCAGCAGCTTAGTAGGCCCGGCGGATACGCAGTATTTT	CASSLVGPADTQYF
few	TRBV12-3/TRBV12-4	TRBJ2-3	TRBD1	TGTGCCAGCAGTTTACAATCCGGGACAGGGGGCGCGCAGTATTTT	CASSLQSGTGGAQYF
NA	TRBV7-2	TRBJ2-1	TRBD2	TGTGCCAGCAGCTTGGGAGGGAGATCCTACAATGAGCAGTTCTTC	CASSLGGRSYNEQFF
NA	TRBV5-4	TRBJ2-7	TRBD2	TGTGCCAGCAGCCTACTAGCGGGAGTAGTCTACGAGCAGTACTTC	CASSLLAGVVYEQYF
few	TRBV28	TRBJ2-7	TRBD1	TGTGCCAGCAGTTTCTCCGGGACAGCGTACGAGCAGTACTTC	CASSFSGTAYEQYF
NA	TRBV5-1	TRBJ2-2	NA	TGCGCCAGCAGCTTGACTAGCCGGGGAGGGGGCACCGGGGAGCTGTTTTTT	CASSLTSRGGGTGELFF
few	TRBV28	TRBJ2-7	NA	TGTGCCAGCAGTTTATTGTGGGGATCCTACGAGCAGTACTTC	CASSLLWGSYEQYF
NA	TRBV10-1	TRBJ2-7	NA	TGCGCCAGCAGTGAGAGTTCGAGCGGACGGTACGAGCAGTACTTC	CASSESSSGRYEQYF
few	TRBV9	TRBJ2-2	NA	TGTGCCAGCAGCGTAGGTACCGTGTCCACCGGGGAGCTGTTTTTT	CASSVGTVSTGELFF
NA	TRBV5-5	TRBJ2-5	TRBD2	TGTGCCAGCAGCTTTGCCGCGGGGGGACTACAAGAGACCCAGTACTTC	CASSFAAGGLQETQYF
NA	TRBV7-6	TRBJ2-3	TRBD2	TGTGCCAGCAGCAAGCGGACTAGCGGGAGGTTCACAGATACGCAGTATTTT	CASSKRTSGRFTDTQYF